Presented here are 16 T cell receptor beta chains from one specimen sequenced in a study of blood T cell repertoires in COVID-19. Here immunoSEQ multiplex PCR was the method, and the copy in TCRdb shows in-frame clones only, minus some. The data hold around 160,000 clones, with 75% to 90% observed a single time. Sequencing was performed on PBMCs or T cells enriched from blood (not recorded which). The receptors were gathered from an older woman who had recovered from COVID-19.

V is TRBV7-8 and J is TRBJ1-6, with a weak D call TRBD1 (5 bases). V dropped 4 bases and J dropped 9 bases, with 19 bases sitting between them. Per the germline V gene, CDR1 is SGHVS and CDR2 is FQNEAQ. This CDR3 is 16 amino acids long. CDR3 sequence (DNA): TGTGCCAGCAGCTACCCCAAGGGACTCGGGTTTTCACCCCTCCACTTT. This sequence encodes CASSYPKGLGFSPLHF. Filled out from reference TRBV7-8 and TRBJ1-6, the complete variable domain reads GAGVSQSPRYKVAKRGQDVALRCDPISGHVSLFWYQQALGQGPEFLTYFQNEAQLDKSGLPSDRFFAERPEGSVSTLKIQRTQQEDSAVYLCASSYPKGLGFSPLHFGNGTRLTVT.

The chain is built from TRBV7-3 and TRBJ2-1; D possibly corresponds to TRBD2 (6 bases). Germline V gives CDR1 SGHTA, CDR2 FQGTGA. V was shortened by 2 bases and J by 10 bases, with 18 bases between the two germline ends. The CDR3 extends over 15 amino acids. The chain's CDR3 is CASSLSGLRDREQFF. DNA of the CDR3: TGTGCCAGCAGCTTATCGGGACTCCGGGATCGGGAGCAGTTCTTC.

The chain has TRBV19 and TRBJ2-2; weak D call: TRBD1 (6 bases). Trimming stripped 0 bases from V and 3 bases from J, with 14 bases between. Per the germline V gene, CDR1 is LNHDA and CDR2 is SQIVND (reference sequence). The CDR3 runs to 17 residues. Written as DNA, the CDR3 is TGTGCCAGTAGTATAGATGAGGACAGACGTTACACCGGGGAGCTGTTTTTT. Encoded protein: CASSIDEDRRYTGELFF.

The chain combines TRBV5-4 with TRBJ2-2, with no clear D. This CDR3 has 15 residues. The V gene lost 3 bases and the J gene lost 2 bases, with 11 bases spanning the gap. Germline CDR1 is SGHNT and CDR2 is YYREEE (reference sequence). CDR3 residues: CASSSNTKNTGELFF. The CDR3, as DNA: TGTGCCAGCAGCTCGAATACAAAAAACACCGGGGAGCTGTTTTTT.

The chain couples TRBV9 to TRBJ1-2; unclear D gene. Germline values: CDR1 SGDLS, CDR2 YYNGEE. Trimming cost V 0 bases and J 0 bases, with 6 bases left between them. CDR3 length equals 14 residues. The CDR3 nucleotides read TGTGCCAGCAGCGTAGGTTCAGCTAACTATGGCTACACCTTC. It specifies CASSVGSANYGYTF.

V is TRBV3-1 (or the pseudogene TRBV3-2) and J is TRBJ2-1; TRBD2 agrees at 8 bases. The length of the CDR3 is 14 residues. The V segment lost 3 bases and the J segment 3 bases; nucleotides outside the gene matches: 1. The germline V gene encodes CDR1 LGHDT and CDR2 YNNKEL (reference sequence). The CDR3 DNA is TGTGCCAGCAGCCAGGCGGGAGGCTACAATGAGCAGTTCTTC. Translation gives CASSQAGGYNEQFF.

The chain joins TRBV7-9 to TRBJ2-2; weak D call: TRBD2 (5 bases). This CDR3 has 13 amino acids. Germline lookup yields CDR1 SEHNR and CDR2 FQNEAQ (reference sequence). The V gene lost 7 bases and the J gene lost 5 bases, with 11 bases spanning the gap. CDR3 sequence: CASNRDGTGELFF. As DNA, the CDR3 is TGTGCCAGCAACCGGGATGGAACCGGGGAGCTGTTTTTT. The variable domain in full, with the rest retrieved from reference TRBV7-9 and TRBJ2-2, is DTGVSQNPRHKITKRGQNVTFRCDPISEHNRLYWYRQTLGQGPEFLTYFQNEAQLEKSRLLSDRFSAERPKGSFSTLEIQRTEQGDSAMYLCASNRDGTGELFFGEGSRLTVL.

This clone turned up a few times. The chain combines TRBV12-5 with TRBJ1-2; 9 nucleotides align to TRBD1. Per the germline V gene, CDR1 is LGHNT and CDR2 is FRNRAP. The CDR3 has 13 amino acids. V was clipped by 1 base and J by 8 bases; unmatched bases: 2. This CDR3 is CASGLGQGGGYTF. CDR3 DNA sequence: TGTGCTAGTGGTTTGGGACAGGGGGGAGGCTACACCTTC.

This chain connects TRBV5-5 to TRBJ2-2; 7 nucleotides line up with TRBD1. With V trimmed by 4 bases and J by 4 bases, 10 bases remained unmatched. Germline lookup yields CDR1 SGHKS and CDR2 YYEKEE (reference sequence). CDR3 size: 16 residues. The CDR3 nucleotides read TGTGCCAGCAGCCGACGTCCCACAGGGGTCACCGGGGAGCTGTTTTTT. This codes for CASSRRPTGVTGELFF.

V gene TRBV28 combines with J gene TRBJ2-7; 8 bases are a match to TRBD2. CDR3 length: 15 residues. V lost 4 bases, J lost 4 bases, and 9 bases stayed unmatched. The V gene's germline CDR1 is MDHEN and CDR2 SYDVKM. The CDR3 coding sequence is TGTGCCAGCAGTTACGCCGGGACTAGAACGTACGAGCAGTACTTC. It translates to CASSYAGTRTYEQYF. Full variable domain (missing parts from reference TRBV28 and TRBJ2-7): DVKVTQSSRYLVKRTGEKVFLECVQDMDHENMFWYRQDPGLGLRLIYFSYDVKMKEKGDIPEGYSVSREKKERFSLILESASTNQTSMYLCASSYAGTRTYEQYFGPGTRLTVT.

V gene TRBV4-1 combines with J gene TRBJ2-7; 7 nucleotides line up with TRBD2. V lost 0 bases to trimming and J lost 2 bases; unmatched junction nucleotides: 4. Germline CDR1 and CDR2: MGHRA and YSYEKL. The CDR3 extends over 15 amino acids. CDR3 in amino acids: CASSQEWGGAYEQYF. The CDR3 region has the DNA TGCGCCAGCAGCCAAGAGTGGGGGGGGGCCTACGAGCAGTACTTC.

This chain joins TRBV2 and TRBJ1-4, with a tentative D call TRBD1 (5 bases). The CDR3 loop spans 13 amino acids. The V gene's germline CDR1 is SNHLY and CDR2 FYNNEI. Trimming removed 5 bases at V and 6 bases at J, with 10 bases between. The CDR3, as DNA: TGTGCCAGCAGTCCCGGGACTTATGAAAAACTGTTTTTT. It yields the protein CASSPGTYEKLFF.

A single count supports this clone. The chain recombines TRBV2 with TRBJ2-5; 12 bases agree with TRBD2. The CDR3 has 16 residues. J was trimmed by 8 bases and V by 6 bases; bases with no gene match: 13. Germline V CDR1 and CDR2: SNHLY, FYNNEI. The CDR3 nucleotides are TGTGCCAGCAGCCTTACCAGACTAGCGGGAGTAGTTACCCAGTACTTC. Translation gives CASSLTRLAGVVTQYF.

V and J are TRBV5-5 and TRBJ2-3; 7 positions match TRBD1. Germline CDR1 and CDR2: SGHKS and YYEKEE (reference sequence). The CDR3 has 16 amino acids. The trim removed 4 bases at V and 2 bases at J, leaving 10 bases unmatched. The CDR3 here is CASSTLTGSPTDTQYF. The CDR3 region has the DNA TGTGCCAGCAGCACACTGACAGGGAGCCCCACAGATACGCAGTATTTT. Supplemented by reference TRBV5-5 and TRBJ2-3, the full variable domain reads DAGVTQSPTHLIKTRGQQVTLRCSPISGHKSVSWYQQVLGQGPQFIFQYYEKEERGRGNFPDRFSARQFPNYSSELNVNALLLGDSALYLCASSTLTGSPTDTQYFGPGTRLTVL.

The rearrangement uses TRBV20-1 and TRBJ2-5; a possible D gene is TRBD1 (5 bases). Trimming removed 5 bases at V and 5 bases at J, with 9 bases between. Germline-derived CDR1 and CDR2 are DFQATT and SNEGSKA (reference sequence). CDR3 size: 11 residues. The DNA for the CDR3 is TGCAGTGCTTCACCAGGGGAGACCCAGTACTTC. Translated, it gives CSASPGETQYF.

The chain joins TRBV19 to TRBJ2-1; 7 bases map to TRBD2. Germline trimming cut 0 bases from V and 5 bases from J; bases unmatched to any gene: 4. Germline CDR1 is LNHDA and CDR2 is SQIVND (reference sequence). The CDR3 is 15 amino acids. DNA for the CDR3: TGTGCCAGTAGTATAGACCTAGCGGCCGACAATGAGCAGTTCTTC. Its protein is CASSIDLAADNEQFF. The variable domain in full, completed from reference TRBV19 and TRBJ2-1, reads DGGITQSPKYLFRKEGQNVTLSCEQNLNHDAMYWYRQDPGQGLRLIYYSQIVNDFQKGDIAEGYSVSREKKESFPLTVTSAQKNPTAFYLCASSIDLAADNEQFFGPGTRLTVL.